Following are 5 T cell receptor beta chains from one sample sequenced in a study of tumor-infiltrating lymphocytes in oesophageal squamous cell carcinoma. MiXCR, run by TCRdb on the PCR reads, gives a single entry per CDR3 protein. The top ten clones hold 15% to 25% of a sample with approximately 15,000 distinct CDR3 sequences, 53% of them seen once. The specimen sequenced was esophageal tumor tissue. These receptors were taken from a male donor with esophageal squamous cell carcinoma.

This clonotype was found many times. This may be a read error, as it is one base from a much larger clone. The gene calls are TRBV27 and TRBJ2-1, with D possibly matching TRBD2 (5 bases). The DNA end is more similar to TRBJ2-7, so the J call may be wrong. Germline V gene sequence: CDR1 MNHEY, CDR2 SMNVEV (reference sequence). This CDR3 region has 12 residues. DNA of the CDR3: TGTGCCAGCAGCAAACTAGGCAATGAGCAGTACTTC. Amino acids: CASSKLGNEQYF.

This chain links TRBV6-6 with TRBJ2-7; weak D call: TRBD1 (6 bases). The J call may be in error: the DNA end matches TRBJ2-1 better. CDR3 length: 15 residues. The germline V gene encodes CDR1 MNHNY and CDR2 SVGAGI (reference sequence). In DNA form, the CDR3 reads TGTGCCAGCAGTTACTCGTGGGACACTTACAATGAGCAGTTCTTC. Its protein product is CASSYSWDTYNEQFF.

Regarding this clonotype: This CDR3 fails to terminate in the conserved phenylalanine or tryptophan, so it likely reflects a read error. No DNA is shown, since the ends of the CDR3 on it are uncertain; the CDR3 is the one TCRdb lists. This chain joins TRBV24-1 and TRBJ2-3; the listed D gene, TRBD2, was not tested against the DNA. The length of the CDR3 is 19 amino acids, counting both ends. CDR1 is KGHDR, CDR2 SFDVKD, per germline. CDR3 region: CATSDTRPGLYQPTSSTSG.

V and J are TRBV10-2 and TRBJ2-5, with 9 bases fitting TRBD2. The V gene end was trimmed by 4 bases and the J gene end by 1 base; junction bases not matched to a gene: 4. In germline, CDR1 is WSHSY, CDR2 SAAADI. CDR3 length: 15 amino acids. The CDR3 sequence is CASSVSSGVQETQYF. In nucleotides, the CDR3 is TGCGCCAGCAGTGTTTCTAGCGGGGTCCAAGAGACCCAGTACTTC.

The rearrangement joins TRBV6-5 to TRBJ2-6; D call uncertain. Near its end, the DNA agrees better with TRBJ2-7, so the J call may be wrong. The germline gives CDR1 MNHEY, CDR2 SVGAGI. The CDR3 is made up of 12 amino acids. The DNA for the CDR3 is TGTGCCAGCAGCCACTCACTCTACGAGCAGTACTTC. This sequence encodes CASSHSLYEQYF.